One and the same sample provided the 20 T cell receptor beta chains below, sequenced in a study of blood T cells in healthy people across ages. A second PCR of 7 to 11 cycles used a sample-barcoded 5' primer and a J-beta primer mix. MiXCR, applied by TCRdb to the 5' RACE reads, yields one record per CDR3 protein. Among about 800,000 distinct CDR3 sequences, around 25% were seen once, and the ten largest hold 3% to 4.5%. This same sample was also part of a study on T cells of mothers and their children.

Sequenced input: blood. All receptors come from a boy between 5 and 17 years old in good health.

This clonotype was recorded a few times. The rearrangement joins TRBV7-8 to TRBJ2-7; D call uncertain. The V end was cut by 0 bases, the J end by 0 bases, with 9 bases between. The length of the CDR3 is 15 residues. The germline V gene encodes CDR1 SGHVS and CDR2 FQNEAQ. CDR3 sequence: CASSLAIWASYEQYF. CDR3 coding DNA: TGTGCCAGCAGCTTAGCAATATGGGCCTCCTACGAGCAGTACTTC.

This chain uses TRBV7-2 with TRBJ2-5; unclear D gene. The J call may be in error: the DNA end matches TRBJ2-7 better. CDR1 is SGHTA, CDR2 FQGNSA, per germline. This CDR3 spans 13 amino acids. DNA for the CDR3: TGTGCCAGCAGCGTGCTCTTAAAATACGAGCAGTACTTC. This codes for CASSVLLKYEQYF.

A few counts support this clonotype. The V gene is TRBV29-1, the J gene TRBJ2-3; 7 nucleotides agree with TRBD2. Unmatched junction bases numbered 3, after V lost 1 base and J lost 2 bases. Germline V gives CDR1 SQVTM, CDR2 ANQGSEA. The CDR3 has 14 amino acids. The CDR3 nucleotides are TGCAGCGTTGAAGGGCTAGCGGTCACAGATACGCAGTATTTT. Translated: CSVEGLAVTDTQYF.

J is TRBJ2-5 and V is TRBV4-1; D may be TRBD2 (7 bases). Matching the DNA end better, TRBJ2-7 makes the J call doubtful. This CDR3 region has 18 residues. Germline V lookup: CDR1 MGHRA, CDR2 YSYEKL. The CDR3 protein is CASSQVYHPRGARYEQYF. Written as DNA, the CDR3 is TGCGCCAGCAGCCAAGTCTACCATCCTCGGGGGGCGAGGTACGAGCAGTACTTC.

A few counts support this clonotype. J is TRBJ2-2 and V is TRBV7-9; D remains unclear. The CDR3 contains 15 residues. V gave up 4 bases and J gave up 0 bases, with 9 bases separating them. Germline CDR1 is SEHNR and CDR2 is FQNEAQ (reference sequence). DNA of the CDR3: TGTGCCAGCAGCTCTAGGACGACGAACACCGGGGAGCTGTTTTTT. Amino acid sequence: CASSSRTTNTGELFF.

The rearrangement joins TRBV7-9 to TRBJ2-1; D remains unclear. V was clipped by 0 bases and J by 10 bases, with 4 bases between them. Per germline, CDR1 SEHNR and CDR2 FQNEAQ (reference sequence). This CDR3 has 11 amino acids. CDR3 loop: CASSLAEEQFF. The CDR3 DNA follows: TGTGCCAGCAGCTTAGCCGAAGAGCAGTTCTTC.

A few counts support this clonotype. The chain employs TRBV29-1 and TRBJ2-5, with D possibly TRBD1 on 5 matching bases. Germline CDR1 and CDR2: SQVTM and ANQGSEA. The CDR3 runs to 12 residues. V was shortened by 4 bases and J by 0 bases, with 6 bases between the two germline ends. This chain's CDR3 is CSVADNQETQYF. In DNA, the CDR3 is TGCAGCGTTGCGGACAACCAAGAGACCCAGTACTTC.

The chain is built from TRBV12-3 or TRBV12-4 and TRBJ1-2; TRBD1 agrees at 8 bases. The length of the CDR3 is 14 residues. Germline trimming cut 7 bases from V and 7 bases from J; bases unmatched to any gene: 11. CDR3 region: CASKPGQGLSGYTF. The CDR3 bases are TGTGCCAGCAAACCCGGACAGGGTTTGAGTGGCTACACCTTC.

The chain is built from TRBV7-2 and TRBJ2-7; 9 bases map to TRBD2. Trimming cost V 7 bases and J 5 bases; bases outside gene matches: 3. This CDR3 has 12 residues. Germline CDR1 and CDR2: SGHTA and FQGNSA. The CDR3 DNA sequence: TGTGCCAGCAACGGCGGGGGGGACGAGCAGTACTTC. Amino acid sequence: CASNGGGDEQYF.

The rearrangement uses TRBV12-3 or TRBV12-4 and TRBJ2-1, with 7 bases lining up with TRBD1. The DNA end favors TRBJ2-7, so the J call may be wrong. The CDR3 runs to 13 residues. CDR3 DNA: TGTGCCAGCAGTTTAAACAGGGGCCACGAGCAGTACTTC. This sequence encodes CASSLNRGHEQYF.

V usage is TRBV4-3 and J usage is TRBJ2-3; D possibly corresponds to TRBD2 (5 bases). The CDR3 is made up of 14 amino acids. The V end was cut by 3 bases, the J end by 8 bases, with 15 bases between. From germline, CDR1 is LGHNA and CDR2 YSLEER. The CDR3 protein is CASSHGLAPGTQYF. In DNA, the CDR3 is TGCGCCAGCAGCCACGGCCTAGCCCCCGGTACGCAGTATTTT.

This chain uses TRBV6-2 or TRBV6-3 with TRBJ2-3; D might be TRBD2 (6 bases). This CDR3 region has 16 residues. Germline CDR1 and CDR2: MNHEY and SVGEGT. V lost 5 bases and J lost 6, with 21 bases in between. The CDR3, as DNA: TGTGCCAGCAGTCACCGAGAGGCGGGGTACAGCGATACGCAGTATTTT. Translated, it gives CASSHREAGYSDTQYF.

This chain links TRBV7-2 with TRBJ2-1; 7 bases are shared with TRBD2. The last part of the DNA fits TRBJ2-7 better; the J call may be wrong. Germline values: CDR1 SGHTA, CDR2 FQGNSA. The CDR3 has 13 amino acids. CDR3: CASSFGGMGEQYF. The CDR3 DNA reads TGTGCCAGCAGCTTCGGGGGGATGGGTGAGCAGTACTTC.

This clonotype appeared a few times. The CDR3: CASSLWTGLTEAFF. The CDR3 coding sequence is TGTGCCAGCAGTTTGTGGACAGGGTTGACTGAAGCTTTCTTT. This rearrangement joins TRBV28 to TRBJ1-1; 8 positions match TRBD1. V trimming: 3 bases; J trimming: 5 bases; junction bases outside the gene matches: 5. The length of the CDR3 is 14 residues. Per germline, CDR1 MDHEN and CDR2 SYDVKM.

This clonotype showed up just a few times. The chain carries TRBV28 and TRBJ2-5; 7 nucleotides match TRBD1. With the DNA end fitting TRBJ2-7 better, the J assignment may be wrong. Germline values: CDR1 MDHEN, CDR2 SYDVKM. The CDR3 is 15 residues long. The CDR3 DNA follows: TGTGCCAGCAGTCCAGTAGGGACAGAGGGCTACGAGCAGTACTTC. Translated: CASSPVGTEGYEQYF.

The rearrangement links TRBV4-1 to TRBJ1-1; 11 positions match TRBD1. CDR1 MGHRA and CDR2 YSYEKL come from the germline V gene. The J segment lost 3 bases and the V segment lost 1 base, leaving 4 bases of the junction unmatched. This CDR3 spans 16 amino acids. The CDR3 DNA is TGCGCCAGCAGCCAAGTAGGACAGGGGGCGGACACTGAAGCTTTCTTT. It is translated as CASSQVGQGADTEAFF.

The chain couples TRBV6-5 to TRBJ1-1; 8 nucleotides agree with TRBD1. Germline V lookup: CDR1 MNHEY, CDR2 SVGAGI. This CDR3 has 13 amino acids. V gave up 6 bases and J gave up 4 bases; unmatched junction bases: 4. CDR3 protein: CASRSGQVTEAFF. The CDR3 DNA sequence: TGTGCCAGCAGATCGGGACAGGTCACTGAAGCTTTCTTT.

This clonotype has more than one count but fewer than ten. V and J are TRBV7-2 and TRBJ2-5; D is perhaps TRBD1 (5 bases). The assigned J gene may be wrong: the sequence end matches TRBJ2-7 better. Germline CDR1 reads SGHTA; CDR2 reads FQGNSA. The CDR3 length is 14 residues. CDR3 sequence: CASSAEQVLYEQYF. The CDR3 coding sequence is TGTGCCAGCAGCGCAGAACAGGTACTCTACGAGCAGTACTTC.

The chain links TRBV4-3 to TRBJ2-5, with 7 bases aligning to TRBD1. Trimming at V came to 0 bases and at J to 5 bases, leaving 6 bases not matched to a gene. Germline V gene sequence: CDR1 LGHNA, CDR2 YSLEER. This CDR3 has 15 amino acids. CDR3 nucleotides: TGCGCCAGCAGCCAAGATTACAGGGGTGGCGAGACCCAGTACTTC. This gives the protein CASSQDYRGGETQYF.

This clonotype was counted a few times. This chain uses TRBV20-1 with TRBJ1-1; no definite D call. From germline, CDR1 is DFQATT and CDR2 SNEGSKA (reference sequence). The V end was cut by 5 bases, the J end by 11 bases, with 12 bases between. CDR3 length: 10 residues. The CDR3 DNA reads TGCAGTGCTGGGGTGAATCGGGCTTTCTTT. Its protein product is CSAGVNRAFF.